This entry describes one T cell receptor (beta chain). The CDR3 runs 14 residues. Trimming shortened V by 3 bases and J by 0 bases, and 7 bases separated the two germline ends. Germline CDR1 reads MDHEN; CDR2 reads SYDVKM. The sample is drawn from a study of cytomegalovirus exposure and HLA in healthy donors. With 60 Vbeta and 13 Jbeta primers, the PCR was carried out. Generated by immunoSEQ multiplex PCR, the TCRdb table keeps only in-frame clones and is missing some. This sample has about 170,000 clones; 85% occur once, and the top ten carry 1%. The sequencing input was PBMCs. This chain links TRBV28 with TRBJ2-3; TRBD2 might be the D (6 bases). The sequence was collected from a boy younger than 10 in good health and CMV-seronegative. CDR3 loop: CASSFGGSTDTQYF. In DNA, the CDR3 is TGTGCCAGCAGTTTTGGGGGGAGCACAGATACGCAGTATTTT.